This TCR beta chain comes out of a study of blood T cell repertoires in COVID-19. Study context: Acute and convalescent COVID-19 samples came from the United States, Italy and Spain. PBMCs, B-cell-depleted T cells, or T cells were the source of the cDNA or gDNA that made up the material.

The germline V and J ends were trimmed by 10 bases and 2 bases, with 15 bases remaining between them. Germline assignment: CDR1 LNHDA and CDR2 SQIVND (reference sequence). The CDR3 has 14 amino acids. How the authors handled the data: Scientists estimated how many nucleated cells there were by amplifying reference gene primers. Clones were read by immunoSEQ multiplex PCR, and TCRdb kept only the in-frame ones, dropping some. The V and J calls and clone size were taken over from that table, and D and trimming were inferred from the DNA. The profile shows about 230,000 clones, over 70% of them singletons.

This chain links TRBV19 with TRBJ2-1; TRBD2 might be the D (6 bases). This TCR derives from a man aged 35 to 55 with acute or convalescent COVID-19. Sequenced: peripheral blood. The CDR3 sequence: CATKRGGTYNEQFF. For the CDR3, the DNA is TGTGCCACCAAGAGGGGCGGGACCTACAATGAGCAGTTCTTC.